This TCR beta chain emerged from a study of response to subunit inactivated influenza vaccine. Overall study results and limits: Few additional T cells are recruited per seasonal influenza vaccination, authors suggested.

MiXCR was run by TCRdb on the RT-PCR reads, yielding one entry per CDR3 protein. This sample has some 180,000 distinct CDR3 sequences; about 10% occur once, and the top ten carry roughly 10%. This clonotype occurred a few times. Its specificity is unknown. J gave up 7 bases and V 1 base, and 16 bases lay outside the gene matches. The CDR3 has 18 amino acids. Looked up from germline, CDR1 is SGHVS and CDR2 is FQNEAQ. This sequence joins TRBV7-8 and TRBJ2-5; 9 positions agree with TRBD2. The source material was non-naive T cells sorted from PBMCs, sampled on the day of vaccination. This sequence originates from a man aged 50 or older who received an inactivated influenza vaccine. The CDR3 sequence is CASSLGGRDSGRGGTQYF. CDR3 sequence (DNA): TGTGCCAGCAGCTTAGGAGGGAGAGATAGCGGGAGAGGGGGGACCCAGTACTTC.